This T cell receptor (beta chain) was identified during a study of cytomegalovirus exposure and HLA in healthy donors. The PCR made use of 60 Vbeta and 13 Jbeta primers. TCRdb's copy holds only in-frame clones and misses some; the assay was immunoSEQ multiplex PCR. The profile shows under 150,000 clones, over 75% of them singletons. The sequencing input was PBMCs. This sequence originates from a woman aged 18-29 years in good health and CMV-seronegative.

The DNA for the CDR3 is TGCAGTGCTAGGGATGGCAGCCCGGGGACCTTC. It encodes CSARDGSPGTF. The chain joins TRBV20-1 to TRBJ1-2; no reliable D call. This CDR3 contains 11 residues. Germline assignment: CDR1 DFQATT and CDR2 SNEGSKA (reference sequence). V was cut by 3 bases and J by 14 bases, with 16 bases left in between.